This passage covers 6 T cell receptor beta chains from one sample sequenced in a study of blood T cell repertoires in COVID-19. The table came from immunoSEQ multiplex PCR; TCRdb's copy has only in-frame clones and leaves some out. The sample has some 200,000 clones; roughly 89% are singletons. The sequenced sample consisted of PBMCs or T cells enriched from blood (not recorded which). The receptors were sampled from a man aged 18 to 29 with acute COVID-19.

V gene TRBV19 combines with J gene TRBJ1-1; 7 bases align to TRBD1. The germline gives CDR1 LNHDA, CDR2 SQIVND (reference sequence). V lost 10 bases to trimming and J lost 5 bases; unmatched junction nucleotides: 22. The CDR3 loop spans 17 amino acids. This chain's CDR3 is CATSPRQGVNRWTEAFF. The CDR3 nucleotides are TGTGCCACCTCACCGAGACAGGGAGTTAACCGTTGGACTGAAGCTTTCTTT.

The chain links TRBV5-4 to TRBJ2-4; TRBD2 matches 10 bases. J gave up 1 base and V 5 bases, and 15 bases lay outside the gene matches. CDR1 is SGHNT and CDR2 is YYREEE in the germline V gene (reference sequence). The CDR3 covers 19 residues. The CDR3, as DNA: TGTGCCAGCAGTAGGTGGCGACAGCGGGAGGGCCACGCCAAAAACATTCAGTACTTC. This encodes CASSRWRQREGHAKNIQYF.

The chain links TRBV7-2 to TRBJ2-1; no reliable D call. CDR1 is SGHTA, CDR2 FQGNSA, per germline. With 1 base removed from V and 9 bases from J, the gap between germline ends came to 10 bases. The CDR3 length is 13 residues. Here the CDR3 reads CASSLGSYLEQFF. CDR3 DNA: TGTGCCAGCAGCTTAGGTAGCTACCTTGAGCAGTTCTTC.

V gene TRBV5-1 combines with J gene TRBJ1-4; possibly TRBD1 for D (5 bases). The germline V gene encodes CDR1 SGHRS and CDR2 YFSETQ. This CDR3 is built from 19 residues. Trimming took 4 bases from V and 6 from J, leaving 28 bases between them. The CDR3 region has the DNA TGCGCCAGCAGCCAACATCCCCCGGGGGAGGGTGTTGAGGATGAAAAACTGTTTTTT. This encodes CASSQHPPGEGVEDEKLFF.

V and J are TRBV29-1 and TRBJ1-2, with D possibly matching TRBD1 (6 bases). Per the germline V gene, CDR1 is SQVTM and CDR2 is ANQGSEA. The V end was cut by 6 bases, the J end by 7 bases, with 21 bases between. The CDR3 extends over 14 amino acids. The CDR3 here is CSVSKAGEWGGYTF. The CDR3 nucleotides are TGCAGCGTCTCGAAAGCAGGGGAATGGGGTGGCTACACCTTC. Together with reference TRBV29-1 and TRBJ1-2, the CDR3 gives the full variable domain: SAVISQKPSRDICQRGTSLTIQCQVDSQVTMMFWYRQQPGQSLTLIATANQGSEATYESGFVIDKFPISRPNLTFSTLTVSNMSPEDSSIYLCSVSKAGEWGGYTFGSGTRLTVV.

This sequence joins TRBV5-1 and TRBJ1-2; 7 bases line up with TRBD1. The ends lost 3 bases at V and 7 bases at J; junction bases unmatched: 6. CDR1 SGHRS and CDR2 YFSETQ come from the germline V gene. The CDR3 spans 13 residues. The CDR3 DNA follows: TGCGCCAGCAGCTCGAAGGGGGCCGGTGGCTACACCTTC. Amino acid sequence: CASSSKGAGGYTF.